The 20 T cell receptor beta chains listed next were all sequenced from one sample in a study of human T cells and chemical hapten exposure. Time point here: patch test 1, 2 weeks after DPC sensitization. Documented treatment: therapeutic diphenylcyclopropenone sensitization with weekly scalp DPC. TCRdb re-called the RACE reads through MiXCR, storing one row per CDR3 protein. The table includes 95,000 to 150,000 distinct CDR3 sequences, roughly 13% detected once. This specimen was whole blood, taken in connection with sensitization to the hapten diphenylcyclopropenone (DPC). Receptors originate from a man in his late teens or twenties with alopecia areata. Some clones in this sample may be carry-over from other donors' samples.

This CDR3 reads CASSPAETGDYEQYF. The CDR3 bases are TGTGCCAGCAGCCCCGCTGAGACAGGGGACTACGAGCAGTACTTC. V is TRBV7-9 and J is TRBJ2-7; 8 bases are a match to TRBD1. After removal of 5 bases from V and 3 bases from J, the junction contained 9 bases not matched to a gene. This CDR3 spans 15 amino acids. The V gene's germline CDR1 is SEHNR and CDR2 FQNEAQ (reference sequence).

This clonotype was recorded a few times. V and J are TRBV7-6 and TRBJ2-1; the D gene is possibly TRBD2 (6 bases). The CDR3 has 16 residues. From germline, CDR1 is SGHVS and CDR2 FNYEAQ. Trimming left V 5 bases short and J 3 bases short, with 17 bases between. DNA of the CDR3: TGTGCCAGCAGCAAAATGAACGGGGGACTCTACAATGAGCAGTTCTTC. Its protein is CASSKMNGGLYNEQFF.

This chain uses TRBV27 with TRBJ1-4; no reliable D call. The germline V and J ends were trimmed by 0 bases and 5 bases, with 13 bases remaining between them. Per germline, CDR1 MNHEY and CDR2 SMNVEV (reference sequence). The CDR3 is 16 amino acids. CDR3 region: CASSLSAAGSNEKLFF. The DNA for the CDR3 is TGTGCCAGCAGTTTATCGGCTGCTGGGTCAAATGAAAAACTGTTTTTT.

The gene calls are TRBV3-1 and TRBJ2-2; TRBD2 aligns across 8 bases. Trimming cost V 0 bases and J 6 bases; bases outside gene matches: 6. This CDR3 spans 16 amino acids. The germline CDR1 and CDR2 sequences are LGHDT and YNNKEL (reference sequence). The CDR3 protein is CASSQERGASPGELFF. CDR3 bases: TGTGCCAGCAGCCAAGAGCGGGGGGCGAGTCCCGGGGAGCTGTTTTTT.

This clonotype was picked up a small number of times. The rearrangement joins TRBV12-3 or TRBV12-4 to TRBJ1-1; tentative D call: TRBD1 (6 bases). V was shortened by 6 bases and J by 0 bases, with 11 bases between the two germline ends. The CDR3 has 14 residues. The CDR3 DNA reads TGTGCCAGCAGACCGACAGGCATGAACACTGAAGCTTTCTTT. This encodes CASRPTGMNTEAFF.

The rearrangement links TRBV7-2 to TRBJ2-3; no clear D. Looked up from germline, CDR1 is SGHTA and CDR2 is FQGNSA. The CDR3 consists of 18 residues. The V end was cut by 5 bases, the J end by 0 bases, with 21 bases between. CDR3 region: CASSTDGSLFFSTDTQYF. The CDR3 DNA sequence: TGTGCCAGCAGCACCGACGGGTCCCTCTTCTTTAGCACAGATACGCAGTATTTT.

Only a few counts were recorded for this clonotype. V gene TRBV20-1 combines with J gene TRBJ1-6; D gene unclear. V lost 3 bases, J lost 7 bases, and 13 bases lay in between. The CDR3 loop spans 14 amino acids. Germline values: CDR1 DFQATT, CDR2 SNEGSKA (reference sequence). The CDR3 sequence is CSASVIALNSPLHF. For the CDR3, the DNA is TGCAGTGCTAGTGTAATCGCACTCAATTCACCCCTCCACTTT.

The rearrangement uses TRBV4-1 and TRBJ2-4; 7 bases line up with TRBD1. Germline V lookup: CDR1 MGHRA, CDR2 YSYEKL. The CDR3 extends over 15 amino acids. The ends lost 3 bases at V and 2 bases at J; junction bases unmatched: 4. DNA of the CDR3: TGCGCCAGCAGCCACCCACAGGGGTCCAAAAACATTCAGTACTTC. It is translated as CASSHPQGSKNIQYF.

This clonotype was picked up a small number of times. V usage is TRBV12-3 or TRBV12-4 and J usage is TRBJ1-1; TRBD1 agrees at 10 bases. With 5 bases clipped from V and 0 bases from J, the junction kept 9 bases outside the gene matches. CDR3 length: 17 residues. The CDR3 sequence is CASSARQGALMNTEAFF. The CDR3 DNA reads TGTGCCAGCAGTGCACGACAGGGGGCTCTCATGAACACTGAAGCTTTCTTT.

The J gene is TRBJ2-2, the V gene TRBV5-5; no definite D call. The germline CDR1 and CDR2 sequences are SGHKS and YYEKEE (reference sequence). This CDR3 contains 14 residues. V lost 4 bases to trimming and J lost 3 bases, with 10 bases between them. The CDR3 spells CASSATLHTGELFF. CDR3 sequence (DNA): TGTGCCAGCAGCGCGACACTCCACACCGGGGAGCTGTTTTTT. Using reference TRBV5-5 and TRBJ2-2 for the parts outside the CDR3, the full variable domain is DAGVTQSPTHLIKTRGQQVTLRCSPISGHKSVSWYQQVLGQGPQFIFQYYEKEERGRGNFPDRFSARQFPNYSSELNVNALLLGDSALYLCASSATLHTGELFFGEGSRLTVL.

This clonotype was seen repeatedly, ten times or more. The rearrangement joins TRBV13 to TRBJ2-1; no firm D call. This CDR3 has 15 residues. Trimming took 4 bases from V and 5 from J, leaving 15 bases between them. CDR1 and CDR2 (germline): PRHDT, FYEKMQ (reference sequence). The CDR3 loop reads CASSWVEPAHNEQFF. CDR3 coding DNA: TGTGCCAGCAGCTGGGTGGAACCGGCCCACAATGAGCAGTTCTTC.

This clonotype was seen a handful of times. The chain is built from TRBV14 and TRBJ1-2; 7 nucleotides agree with TRBD1. Germline trimming cut 2 bases from V and 9 bases from J; bases unmatched to any gene: 15. Germline V gene sequence: CDR1 SGHDN, CDR2 FVKESK. The CDR3 runs to 16 residues. The CDR3 reads CASSQKQGNAPVSYTF. CDR3 DNA: TGTGCCAGCAGCCAAAAACAGGGGAACGCCCCTGTAAGCTACACCTTC.

This clonotype was found a few times. This sequence joins TRBV6-2 or TRBV6-3 and TRBJ2-7; D unresolved. Germline assignment: CDR1 MNHEY and CDR2 SVGEGT. V lost 5 bases and J 1 base, leaving 12 bases between the germline ends. This CDR3 region has 14 residues. CDR3 coding DNA: TGTGCCAGCAGTCGCTTAGGACGGTCCTACGAGCAGTACGTC. As protein: CASSRLGRSYEQYV.

CDR3 residues: CASRPGPAPSDQPQHF. In DNA, the CDR3 is TGCGCCAGCAGACCTGGACCGGCCCCCTCGGATCAGCCCCAGCATTTT. This chain links TRBV5-1 with TRBJ1-5; no firm D call. V was pared by 5 bases and J by 5 bases, with 20 bases between. Per germline, CDR1 SGHRS and CDR2 YFSETQ. The CDR3 consists of 16 residues.

The chain has TRBV28 and TRBJ1-4; D unclear. This CDR3 has 14 amino acids. Looked up from germline, CDR1 is MDHEN and CDR2 is SYDVKM. V dropped 8 bases and J dropped 0 bases, with 10 bases sitting between them. The CDR3 nucleotides are TGTGCCAGCGGAATTTACCCAACTAATGAAAAACTGTTTTTT. Protein: CASGIYPTNEKLFF.

This clonotype was counted many times. The rearrangement links TRBV7-3 to TRBJ2-5; 11 bases align to TRBD2. CDR3 size: 15 residues. Germline lookup yields CDR1 SGHTA and CDR2 FQGTGA. The V segment lost 0 bases and the J segment 4 bases; nucleotides outside the gene matches: 1. The CDR3 loop is CASSLTSGGAETQYF. CDR3 DNA sequence: TGTGCCAGCAGCTTAACTAGCGGGGGGGCAGAGACCCAGTACTTC.

A few counts support this clonotype. This CDR3 reads CASSPTDFSYNEQFF. CDR3 nucleotides: TGTGCCAGCAGCCCGACTGATTTTTCTTACAATGAGCAGTTCTTC. This chain joins TRBV27 and TRBJ2-1; D remains ambiguous. Trimming pared 6 bases from V and 4 bases from J, leaving 16 bases between. The germline V gene encodes CDR1 MNHEY and CDR2 SMNVEV (reference sequence). The CDR3 extends over 15 amino acids.

This clonotype was seen only a few times. The rearrangement joins TRBV27 to TRBJ2-1; D is ambiguous. Per germline, CDR1 MNHEY and CDR2 SMNVEV (reference sequence). The CDR3 is made up of 15 amino acids. With 8 bases removed from V and 0 bases from J, the gap between germline ends came to 14 bases. The CDR3 region has the DNA TGTGCCAGCTCCCGCCAGATTGACTCCTACAATGAGCAGTTCTTC. Its translation is CASSRQIDSYNEQFF.

This clonotype came up many times. The genes are TRBV7-3 and TRBJ1-5, with a possible D match to TRBD1 (5 bases). The germline CDR1 and CDR2 sequences are SGHTA and FQGTGA. This CDR3 spans 16 amino acids. Trimming left V 6 bases short and J 6 bases short, with 21 bases between. The CDR3 sequence is CASRPPDTGRSQPQHF. The CDR3 DNA reads as TGTGCCAGCAGACCACCGGACACGGGCAGGAGTCAGCCCCAGCATTTT. Together with reference TRBV7-3 and TRBJ1-5, the CDR3 gives the full variable domain: GAGVSQTPSNKVTEKGKYVELRCDPISGHTALYWYRQSLGQGPEFLIYFQGTGAADDSGLPNDRFFAVRPEGSVSTLKIQRTERGDSAVYLCASRPPDTGRSQPQHFGDGTRLSIL.

This clonotype was detected many times. The chain combines TRBV7-3 with TRBJ2-3, with TRBD2 matching 10 bases. The CDR3 totals 15 residues. Germline CDR1 SGHTA, CDR2 FQGTGA. The J segment lost 2 bases and the V segment lost 5 bases, leaving 4 bases of the junction unmatched. Here the CDR3 reads CASSLLAGFTDTQYF. In nucleotides, the CDR3 is TGTGCCAGCAGCCTACTAGCGGGATTCACAGATACGCAGTATTTT.